This record concerns one T cell receptor (beta chain) sequence. Trimming shortened V by 4 bases and J by 2 bases, and 13 bases separated the two germline ends. This CDR3 spans 15 amino acids. The germline gives CDR1 SGHTA, CDR2 FQGTGA. This record comes from a study of blood T cell repertoires in COVID-19. Using immunoSEQ multiplex PCR, the repertoire was profiled, and TCRdb retains in-frame clones only, with some absent. There are more than 110,000 clones in the sample; roughly four fifths occur only once, and 8.8% lies in the top ten. The TCR was taken from a woman aged 80 or older in a cohort sampled during active or convalescent COVID-19. Sequenced input: peripheral blood. The gene calls are TRBV7-3 and TRBJ2-3; maybe TRBD2 (5 bases). The CDR3 region has the DNA TGTGCCAGCAGCTCCAACGGACTGTTCACAGATACGCAGTATTTT. Protein product: CASSSNGLFTDTQYF.